This entry concerns a single T cell receptor (beta chain). Its antigen is as yet unknown. The data stem from a study of regulatory T cells. General study results and limits: In CD3G-deficient patients, conventional CD4+ T cells were enriched for hydrophobic CDR3 residues at positions 6 and 7. Skewed V and J usage and few unique V-J pairs marked patient repertoires, most in Tregs.

Trimming removed 0 bases at V and 9 bases at J, with 10 bases between. The CDR3 extends over 13 amino acids. Germline V gene sequence: CDR1 SGHRS, CDR2 YFSETQ. Amplification used 52 TRBV primers and 13 TRBJ primers. TCRdb's copy holds only in-frame clones and misses some; the assay was immunoSEQ multiplex PCR. The sample includes tens of thousands of clones, 85% to 95% of them seen just once. CD4+ cells were sorted into CD25-high CD127-low regulatory cells and CD25-low CD127-high conventional cells. The sequenced sample consisted of conventional CD4+ T cells sorted from blood. The sequence was collected from a person between 18 and 35 years old with CD3G deficiency. The V call is TRBV5-1, the J call TRBJ2-1; D possibly corresponds to TRBD1 (5 bases). CDR3 bases: TGCGCCAGCAGCTTGGGCCAAAGGGGTGAGCAGTTCTTC. Translating gives CASSLGQRGEQFF.